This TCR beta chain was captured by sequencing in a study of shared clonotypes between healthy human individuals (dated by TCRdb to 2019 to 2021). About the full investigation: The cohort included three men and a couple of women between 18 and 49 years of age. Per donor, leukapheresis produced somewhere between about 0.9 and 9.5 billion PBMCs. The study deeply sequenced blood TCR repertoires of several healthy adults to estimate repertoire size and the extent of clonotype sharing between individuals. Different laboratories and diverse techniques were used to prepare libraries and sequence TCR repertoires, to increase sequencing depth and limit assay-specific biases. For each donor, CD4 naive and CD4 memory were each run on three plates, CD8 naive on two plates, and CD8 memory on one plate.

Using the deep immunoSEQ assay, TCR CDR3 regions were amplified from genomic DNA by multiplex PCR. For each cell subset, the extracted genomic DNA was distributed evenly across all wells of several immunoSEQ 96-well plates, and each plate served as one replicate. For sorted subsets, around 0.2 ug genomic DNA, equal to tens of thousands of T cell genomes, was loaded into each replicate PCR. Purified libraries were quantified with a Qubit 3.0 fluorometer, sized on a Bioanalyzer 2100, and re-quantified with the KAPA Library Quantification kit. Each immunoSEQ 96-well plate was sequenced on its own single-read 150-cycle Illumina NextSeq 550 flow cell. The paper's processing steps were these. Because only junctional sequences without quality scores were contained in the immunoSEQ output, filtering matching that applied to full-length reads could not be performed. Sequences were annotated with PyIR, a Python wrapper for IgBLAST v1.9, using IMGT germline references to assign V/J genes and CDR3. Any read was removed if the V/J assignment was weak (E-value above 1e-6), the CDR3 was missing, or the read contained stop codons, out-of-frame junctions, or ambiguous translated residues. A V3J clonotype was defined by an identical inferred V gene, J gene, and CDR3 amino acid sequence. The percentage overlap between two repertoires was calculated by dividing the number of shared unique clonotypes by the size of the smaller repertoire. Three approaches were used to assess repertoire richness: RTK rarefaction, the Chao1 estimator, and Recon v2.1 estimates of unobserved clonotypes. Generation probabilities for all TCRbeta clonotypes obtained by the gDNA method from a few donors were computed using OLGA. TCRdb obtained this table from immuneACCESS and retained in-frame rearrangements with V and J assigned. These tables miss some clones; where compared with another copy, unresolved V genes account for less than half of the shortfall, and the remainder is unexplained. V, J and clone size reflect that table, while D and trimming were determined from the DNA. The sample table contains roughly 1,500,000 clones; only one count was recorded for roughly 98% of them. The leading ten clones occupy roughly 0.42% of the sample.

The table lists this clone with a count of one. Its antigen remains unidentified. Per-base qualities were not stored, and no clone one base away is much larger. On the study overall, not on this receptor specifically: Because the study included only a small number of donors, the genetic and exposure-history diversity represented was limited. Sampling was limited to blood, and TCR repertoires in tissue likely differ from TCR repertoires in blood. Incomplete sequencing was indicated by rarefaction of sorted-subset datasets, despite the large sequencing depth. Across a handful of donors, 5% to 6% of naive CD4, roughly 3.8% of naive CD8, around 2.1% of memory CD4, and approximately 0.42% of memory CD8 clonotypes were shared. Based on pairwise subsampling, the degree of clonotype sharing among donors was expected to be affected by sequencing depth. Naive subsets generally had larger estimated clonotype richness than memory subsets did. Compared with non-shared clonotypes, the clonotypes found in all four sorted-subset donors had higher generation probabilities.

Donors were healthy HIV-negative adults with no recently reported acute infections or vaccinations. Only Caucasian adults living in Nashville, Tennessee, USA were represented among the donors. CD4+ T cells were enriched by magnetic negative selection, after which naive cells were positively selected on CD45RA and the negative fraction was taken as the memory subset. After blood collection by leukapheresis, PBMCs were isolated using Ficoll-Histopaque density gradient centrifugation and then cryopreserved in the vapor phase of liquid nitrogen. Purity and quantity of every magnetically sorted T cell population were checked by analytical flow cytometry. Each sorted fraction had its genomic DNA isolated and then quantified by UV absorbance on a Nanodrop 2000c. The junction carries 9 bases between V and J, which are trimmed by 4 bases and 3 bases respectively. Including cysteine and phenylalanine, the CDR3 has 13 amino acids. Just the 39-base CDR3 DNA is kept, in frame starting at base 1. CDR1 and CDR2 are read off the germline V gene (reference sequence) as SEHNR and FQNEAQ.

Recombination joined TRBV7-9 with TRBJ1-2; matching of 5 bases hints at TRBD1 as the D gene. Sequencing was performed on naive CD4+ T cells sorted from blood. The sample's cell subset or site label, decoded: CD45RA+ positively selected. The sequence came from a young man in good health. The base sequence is TGTGCCAGCAGCTCCCGGGGGGACTATGGCTACACCTTC. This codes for CASSSRGDYGYTF.